Presented here are 6 T cell receptor beta chains from one specimen sequenced in a study of CD8 T cells in ankylosing spondylitis. Study results and caveats: Characteristic of ankylosing spondylitis blood, it appeared, was a TCR beta motif comprising several highly homologous variants.

The antigens these receptors bind are not known. TCRdb re-called the 5' RACE reads with MiXCR, one entry per CDR3 protein. The sample includes around 390,000 distinct CDR3 sequences, approximately 20% of them seen just once. The sample taken for sequencing was blood, either unsorted or a sorted T cell fraction (not recorded which). The receptors originated from a male donor with ankylosing spondylitis.

This clonotype turned up a few times. The J gene is TRBJ2-1, the V gene TRBV12-3 or TRBV12-4, with D unresolved. Trimming pared 6 bases from V and 8 bases from J, leaving 8 bases between. This CDR3 spans 11 amino acids. The CDR3 region is CASRRTDEQFF. The DNA of the CDR3 is TGTGCCAGCAGGCGTACAGATGAGCAGTTCTTC.

This clonotype was seen more than once but under ten times. The chain uses TRBV6-5 and TRBJ2-1; D call uncertain. V shed 4 bases and J shed 0 bases, with 16 bases lying between them. The germline CDR1 and CDR2 sequences are MNHEY and SVGAGI. The CDR3 totals 17 residues. CDR3 DNA sequence: TGTGCCAGCAGTTCACGCCTCCTTGATGACTCCTACAATGAGCAGTTCTTC. This codes for CASSSRLLDDSYNEQFF.

The rearrangement links TRBV28 to TRBJ2-3; TRBD2 aligns across 14 bases. Germline V lookup: CDR1 MDHEN, CDR2 SYDVKM. V dropped 4 bases and J dropped 2; count of bases not matched to a gene: 2. The CDR3 is made up of 16 amino acids. DNA of the CDR3: TGTGCCAGCAGTTGGACTAGCGGGAGGTCCACAGATACGCAGTATTTT. Its translation is CASSWTSGRSTDTQYF.

The chain joins TRBV11-3 to TRBJ1-6; 7 bases are a match to TRBD1. CDR1 and CDR2 from the germline V gene are SGHNT and YENEEA. This CDR3 is built from 15 residues. The V segment lost 4 bases and the J segment 8 bases; nucleotides outside the gene matches: 8. The CDR3 region is CASSSGGRGDSPLHF. The CDR3 nucleotides are TGTGCCAGCAGCTCAGGGGGTAGGGGAGATTCACCCCTCCACTTT.

This clonotype was recorded a few times. The CDR3 sequence: CASSLITGGVHEQYF. CDR3 nucleotides: TGTGCCAGCAGTTTAATCACAGGGGGAGTCCACGAGCAGTACTTC. The chain recombines TRBV27 with TRBJ2-7; 8 bases align to TRBD1. Trimming removed 2 bases from V and 5 bases from J; junction bases left unmatched: 8. There are 15 residues in the CDR3. The germline CDR1 and CDR2 sequences are MNHEY and SMNVEV (reference sequence).

The table lists this clonotype with a few counts. This chain connects TRBV5-1 to TRBJ2-7, with 7 bases matching TRBD1. CDR3 length equals 14 residues. The germline V gene has CDR1 SGHRS and CDR2 YFSETQ. V shed 0 bases, J shed 5 bases, and the junction held 5 bases outside the gene matches. The CDR3 DNA follows: TGCGCCAGCAGCTTGGAGGGGGCGTTCGACGAGCAGTACTTC. Its protein is CASSLEGAFDEQYF.